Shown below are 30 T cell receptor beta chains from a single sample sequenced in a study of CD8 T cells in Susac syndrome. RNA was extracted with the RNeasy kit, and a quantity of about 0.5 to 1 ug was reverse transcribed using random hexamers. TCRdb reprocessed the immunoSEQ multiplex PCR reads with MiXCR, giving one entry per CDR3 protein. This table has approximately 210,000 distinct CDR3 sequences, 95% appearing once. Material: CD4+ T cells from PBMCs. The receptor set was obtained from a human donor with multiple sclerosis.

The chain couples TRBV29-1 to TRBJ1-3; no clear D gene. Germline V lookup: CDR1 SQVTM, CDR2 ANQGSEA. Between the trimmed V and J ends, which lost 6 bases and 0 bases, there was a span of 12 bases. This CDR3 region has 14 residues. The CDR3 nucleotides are TGCAGCGTCACCGGACCTCACTCTGGAAACACCATATATTTT. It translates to CSVTGPHSGNTIYF.

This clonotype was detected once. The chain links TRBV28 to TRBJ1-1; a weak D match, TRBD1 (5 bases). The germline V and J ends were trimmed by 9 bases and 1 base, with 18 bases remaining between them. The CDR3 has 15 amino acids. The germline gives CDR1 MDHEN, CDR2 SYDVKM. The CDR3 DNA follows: TGTGCCAGTCGGACGGGGGACGGGAGGAACACTGAAGCTTTCTTT. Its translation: CASRTGDGRNTEAFF.

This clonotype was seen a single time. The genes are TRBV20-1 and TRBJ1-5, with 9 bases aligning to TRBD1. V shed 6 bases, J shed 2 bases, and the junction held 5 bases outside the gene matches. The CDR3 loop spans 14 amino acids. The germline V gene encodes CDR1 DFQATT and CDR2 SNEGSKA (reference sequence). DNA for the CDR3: TGCAGTGCGCCGACAGGGGGAGGCAATCAGCCCCAGCATTTT. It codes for CSAPTGGGNQPQHF.

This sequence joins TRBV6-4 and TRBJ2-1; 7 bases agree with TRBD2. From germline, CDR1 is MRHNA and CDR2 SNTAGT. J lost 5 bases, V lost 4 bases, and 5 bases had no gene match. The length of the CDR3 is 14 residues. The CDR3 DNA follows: TGTGCCAGCAGTGTCGGGGGGTGGGACAATGAGCAGTTCTTC. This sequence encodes CASSVGGWDNEQFF.

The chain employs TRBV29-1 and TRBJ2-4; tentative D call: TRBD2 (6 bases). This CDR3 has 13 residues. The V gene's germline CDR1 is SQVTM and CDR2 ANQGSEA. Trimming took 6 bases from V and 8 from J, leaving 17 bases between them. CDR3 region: CSVVRAGGDIQYF. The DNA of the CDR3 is TGCAGCGTCGTTAGGGCCGGCGGGGACATTCAGTACTTC.

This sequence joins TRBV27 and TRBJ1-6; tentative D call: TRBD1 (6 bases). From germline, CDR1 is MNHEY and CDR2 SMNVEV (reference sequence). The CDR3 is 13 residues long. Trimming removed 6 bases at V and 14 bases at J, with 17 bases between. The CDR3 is CASRRQAGSTLHF. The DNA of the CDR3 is TGTGCCAGCAGGAGACAGGCCGGGAGCACCCTCCACTTT.

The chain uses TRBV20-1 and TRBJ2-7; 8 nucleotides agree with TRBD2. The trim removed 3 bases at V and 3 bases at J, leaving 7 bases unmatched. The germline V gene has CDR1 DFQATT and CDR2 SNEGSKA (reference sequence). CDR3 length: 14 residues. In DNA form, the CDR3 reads TGCAGTGCTAGGCCCAGCGGGAGTCTCTACGAGCAGTACTTC. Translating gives CSARPSGSLYEQYF.

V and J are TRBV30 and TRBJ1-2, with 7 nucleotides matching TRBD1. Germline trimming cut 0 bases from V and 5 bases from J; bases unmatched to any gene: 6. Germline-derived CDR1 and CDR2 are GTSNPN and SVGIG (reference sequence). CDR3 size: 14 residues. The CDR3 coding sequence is TGTGCCTGGAGTGTTCAAGGGACAGCTTATGGCTACACCTTC. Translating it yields CAWSVQGTAYGYTF.

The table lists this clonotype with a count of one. The CDR3 loop is CASSLSVRSNQPQHF. CDR3 DNA: TGTGCCAGCAGCTTATCGGTCCGTAGCAATCAGCCCCAGCATTTT. The chain employs TRBV11-2 and TRBJ1-5; no clear D gene. Trimming removed 2 bases from V and 0 bases from J, with 8 bases in between. This CDR3 is built from 15 residues. CDR1 is SGHAT and CDR2 is FQNNGV in the germline V gene.

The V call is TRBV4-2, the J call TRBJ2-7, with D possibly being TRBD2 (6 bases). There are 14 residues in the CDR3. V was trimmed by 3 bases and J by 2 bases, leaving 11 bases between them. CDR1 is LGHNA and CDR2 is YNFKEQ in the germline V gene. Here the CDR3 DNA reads TGTGCCAGCAGCCAGATGGCTAGCGCCTACGAGCAGTACTTC. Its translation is CASSQMASAYEQYF.

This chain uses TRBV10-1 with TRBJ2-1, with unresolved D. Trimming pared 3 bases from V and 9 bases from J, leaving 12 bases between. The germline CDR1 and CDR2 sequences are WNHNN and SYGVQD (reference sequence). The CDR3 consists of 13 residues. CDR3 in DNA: TGCGCCAGCAGTGAATCAGATCGAGGTGAGCAGTTCTTC. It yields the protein CASSESDRGEQFF.

The CDR3 bases are TGTGCCAGCAGTCGGTGGGCAAGCTACGAGCAGTACTTC. It translates to CASSRWASYEQYF. V and J are TRBV7-2 and TRBJ2-7, with unresolved D. V was clipped by 6 bases and J by 3 bases, with 12 bases between them. Germline V gene sequence: CDR1 SGHTA, CDR2 FQGNSA. The CDR3 consists of 13 residues.

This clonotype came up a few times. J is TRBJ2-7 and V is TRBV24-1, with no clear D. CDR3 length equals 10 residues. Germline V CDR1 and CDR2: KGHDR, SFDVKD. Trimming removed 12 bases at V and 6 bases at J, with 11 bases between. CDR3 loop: CALDWGEQYF. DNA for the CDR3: TGTGCCCTCGACTGGGGCGAGCAGTACTTC.

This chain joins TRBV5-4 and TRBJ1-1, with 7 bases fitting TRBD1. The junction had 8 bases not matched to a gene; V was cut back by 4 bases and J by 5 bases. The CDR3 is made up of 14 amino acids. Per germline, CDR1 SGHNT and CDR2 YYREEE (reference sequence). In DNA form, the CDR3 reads TGTGCCAGCAGCCTGGTACAGGGGAGTACTGAAGCTTTCTTT. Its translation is CASSLVQGSTEAFF.

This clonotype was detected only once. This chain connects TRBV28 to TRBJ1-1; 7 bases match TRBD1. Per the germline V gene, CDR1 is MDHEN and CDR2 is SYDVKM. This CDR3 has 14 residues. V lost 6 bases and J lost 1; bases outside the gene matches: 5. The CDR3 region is CASRAGTENTEAFF. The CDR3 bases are TGTGCCAGCAGAGCTGGGACAGAGAACACTGAAGCTTTCTTT.

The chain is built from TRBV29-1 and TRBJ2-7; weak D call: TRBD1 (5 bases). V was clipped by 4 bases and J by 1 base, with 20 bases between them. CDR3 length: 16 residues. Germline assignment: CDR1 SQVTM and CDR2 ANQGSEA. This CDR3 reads CSVGSRFGQGSYEQYF. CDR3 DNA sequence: TGCAGCGTTGGATCTCGCTTCGGGCAGGGATCCTACGAGCAGTACTTC.

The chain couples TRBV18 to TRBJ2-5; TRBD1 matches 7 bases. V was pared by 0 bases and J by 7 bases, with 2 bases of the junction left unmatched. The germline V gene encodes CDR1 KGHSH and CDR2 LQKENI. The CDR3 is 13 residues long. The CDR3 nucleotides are TGTGCCAGCTCACCACCGACAGGGACGACCCAGTACTTC. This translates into CASSPPTGTTQYF.

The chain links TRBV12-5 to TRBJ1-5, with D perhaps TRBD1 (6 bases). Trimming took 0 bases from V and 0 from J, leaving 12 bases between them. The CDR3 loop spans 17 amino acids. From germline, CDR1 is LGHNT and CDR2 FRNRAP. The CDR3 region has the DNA TGTGCTAGTGGTTTGGTAGTCGGGGGCTATAGCAATCAGCCCCAGCATTTT. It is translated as CASGLVVGGYSNQPQHF.

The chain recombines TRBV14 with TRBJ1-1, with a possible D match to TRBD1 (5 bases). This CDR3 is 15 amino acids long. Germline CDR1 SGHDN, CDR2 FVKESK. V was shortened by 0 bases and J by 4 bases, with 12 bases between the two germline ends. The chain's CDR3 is CASSQERVQGTEAFF. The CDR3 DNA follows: TGTGCCAGCAGCCAAGAAAGGGTGCAGGGCACTGAAGCTTTCTTT.

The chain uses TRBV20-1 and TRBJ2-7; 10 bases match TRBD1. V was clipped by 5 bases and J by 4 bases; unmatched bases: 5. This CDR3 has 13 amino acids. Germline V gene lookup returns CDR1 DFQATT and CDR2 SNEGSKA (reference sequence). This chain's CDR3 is CSASPGQGYEQYF. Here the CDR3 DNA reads TGCAGTGCTTCCCCGGGACAGGGGTACGAGCAGTACTTC.

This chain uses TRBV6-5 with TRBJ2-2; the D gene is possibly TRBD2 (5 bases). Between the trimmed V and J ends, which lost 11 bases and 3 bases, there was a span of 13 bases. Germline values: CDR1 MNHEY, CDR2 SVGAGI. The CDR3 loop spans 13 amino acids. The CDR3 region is CAASGTDTGELFF. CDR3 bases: TGTGCCGCGTCGGGAACGGACACCGGGGAGCTGTTTTTT.

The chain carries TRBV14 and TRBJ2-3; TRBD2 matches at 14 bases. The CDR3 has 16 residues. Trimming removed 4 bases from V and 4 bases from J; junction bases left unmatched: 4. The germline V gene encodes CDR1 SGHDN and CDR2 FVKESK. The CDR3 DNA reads TGTGCCAGCAGCCGACTAGCGGGAGGGCCCCCAGATACGCAGTATTTT. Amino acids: CASSRLAGGPPDTQYF.

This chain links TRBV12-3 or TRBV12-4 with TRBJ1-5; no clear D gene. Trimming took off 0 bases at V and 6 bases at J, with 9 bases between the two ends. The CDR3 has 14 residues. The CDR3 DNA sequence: TGTGCCAGCAGTTTAGCGCCCAGAGGTCAGCCCCAGCATTTT. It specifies CASSLAPRGQPQHF.

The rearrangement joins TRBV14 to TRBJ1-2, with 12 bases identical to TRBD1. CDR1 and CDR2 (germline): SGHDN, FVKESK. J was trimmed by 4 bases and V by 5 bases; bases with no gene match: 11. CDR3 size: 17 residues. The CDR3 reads CASSERGTGGWGYGYTF. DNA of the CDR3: TGTGCCAGCAGCGAACGGGGGACAGGGGGCTGGGGCTATGGCTACACCTTC.

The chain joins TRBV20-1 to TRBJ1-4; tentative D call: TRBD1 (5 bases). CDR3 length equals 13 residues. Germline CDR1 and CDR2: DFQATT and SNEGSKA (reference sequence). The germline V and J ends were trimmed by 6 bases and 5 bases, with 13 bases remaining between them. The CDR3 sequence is CSAGGGRNEKLFF. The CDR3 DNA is TGCAGTGCCGGGGGAGGGAGGAATGAAAAACTGTTTTTT.

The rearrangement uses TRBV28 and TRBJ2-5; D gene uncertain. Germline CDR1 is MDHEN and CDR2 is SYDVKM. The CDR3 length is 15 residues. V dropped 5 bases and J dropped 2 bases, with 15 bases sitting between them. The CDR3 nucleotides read TGTGCCAGCAGTCCGAGCGTGATGATACAAGAGACCCAGTACTTC. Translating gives CASSPSVMIQETQYF.

The CDR3 here is CASSLSTGTNYGYTF. DNA for the CDR3: TGTGCCAGCAGTTTATCGACAGGGACTAACTATGGCTACACCTTC. This rearrangement joins TRBV12-3 or TRBV12-4 to TRBJ1-2; 7 bases map to TRBD1. V lost 2 bases to trimming and J lost 0 bases; unmatched junction nucleotides: 3. This CDR3 contains 15 residues.

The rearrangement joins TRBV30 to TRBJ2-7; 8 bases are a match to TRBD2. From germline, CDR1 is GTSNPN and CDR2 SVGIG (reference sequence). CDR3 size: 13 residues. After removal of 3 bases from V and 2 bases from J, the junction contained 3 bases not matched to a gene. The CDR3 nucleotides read TGTGCCTGGAGAAGCGGGGGAACCTACGAGCAGTACTTC. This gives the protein CAWRSGGTYEQYF.

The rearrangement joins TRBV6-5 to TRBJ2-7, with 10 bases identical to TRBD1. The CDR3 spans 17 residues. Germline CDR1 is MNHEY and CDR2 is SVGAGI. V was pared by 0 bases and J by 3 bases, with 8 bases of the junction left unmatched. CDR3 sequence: CASSYSRGTGVDYEQYF. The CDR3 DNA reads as TGTGCCAGCAGTTACTCTCGCGGGACAGGGGTAGACTACGAGCAGTACTTC.

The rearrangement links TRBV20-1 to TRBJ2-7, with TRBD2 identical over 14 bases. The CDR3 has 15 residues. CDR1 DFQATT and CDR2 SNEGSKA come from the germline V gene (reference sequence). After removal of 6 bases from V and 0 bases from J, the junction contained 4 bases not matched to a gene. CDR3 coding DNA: TGCAGTGCCCGACTAGCGGGAGGGAGCTCCTACGAGCAGTACTTC. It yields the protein CSARLAGGSSYEQYF.